The 32 T cell receptor beta chains in this list originate from one sample, sequenced in a study of cytomegalovirus exposure and HLA in healthy donors. Vbeta (60) and Jbeta (13) primers were used in the PCR. Profiled with immunoSEQ multiplex PCR; TCRdb holds only in-frame clones, not every one. Among about 160,000 clones, around 75% were seen once, and the ten largest hold 1.5% to 2%. The sequenced sample was PBMCs. The origin of the receptors is a young woman in good health and CMV-seronegative.

This clone showed up just a few times. CDR3: CASSESGGSSPLHF. In DNA, the CDR3 is TGTGCCAGCAGCGAAAGCGGGGGGTCTTCACCCCTCCACTTT. The chain combines TRBV9 with TRBJ1-6, with D tentatively TRBD1 (5 bases). The CDR3 runs 14 residues. Trimming shortened V by 3 bases and J by 9 bases, and 13 bases separated the two germline ends. The germline V gene has CDR1 SGDLS and CDR2 YYNGEE.

With respect to this clone: In the same sample, other DNA sequences code for this CDR3. The V and J genes are TRBV19 and TRBJ2-7, with a tentative D call TRBD1 (5 bases). The CDR3 is made up of 13 amino acids. V was pared by 5 bases and J by 2 bases, with 10 bases between. Germline values: CDR1 LNHDA, CDR2 SQIVND (reference sequence). The CDR3, as DNA: TGTGCCAGTAGTCGCCAGGGTGCCTACGAGCAGTACTTC. Amino acids: CASSRQGAYEQYF.

The chain couples TRBV7-8 to TRBJ2-1; 13 bases map to TRBD2. CDR1 is SGHVS and CDR2 is FQNEAQ in the germline V gene. The J segment lost 0 bases and the V segment lost 4 bases, leaving 9 bases of the junction unmatched. The CDR3 spans 19 residues. CDR3 in DNA: TGTGCCAGCAGCTCCCGACTAGCGGGGGGCAAAAGCTCCTACAATGAGCAGTTCTTC. The encoded protein is CASSSRLAGGKSSYNEQFF.

The rearrangement joins TRBV4-3 to TRBJ2-1, with 14 positions matching TRBD2. The CDR3 has 15 residues. The junction had 2 bases not matched to a gene; V was cut back by 4 bases and J by 6 bases. The germline gives CDR1 LGHNA, CDR2 YSLEER. The CDR3 bases are TGCGCCAGCAGCCCTGGGACTAGCGGGGGCAATGAGCAGTTCTTC. Amino acid sequence: CASSPGTSGGNEQFF.

The CDR3 region has the DNA TGTGCCATCAGTGAAGCTAGCGGGAGGGCTGGAAATGAGCAGTTCTTC. It codes for CAISEASGRAGNEQFF. The chain uses TRBV10-3 and TRBJ2-1, with TRBD2 matching 12 bases. Germline V gives CDR1 ENHRY, CDR2 SYGVKD. Losses at the gene ends were 3 bases for V and 7 bases for J; bases not matched to a gene: 7. The CDR3 is 16 residues long.

This clone has only a few counts. This sequence joins TRBV18 and TRBJ1-5, with D possibly being TRBD1 (6 bases). The germline CDR1 and CDR2 sequences are KGHSH and LQKENI. CDR3 length: 13 amino acids. V was clipped by 4 bases and J by 6 bases, with 10 bases between them. The CDR3 protein is CASSRGHRQPQHF. CDR3 nucleotides: TGTGCCAGCTCACGGGGGCACCGTCAGCCCCAGCATTTT.

The chain couples TRBV4-3 to TRBJ1-2; TRBD1 aligns across 8 bases. The V segment lost 4 bases and the J segment 3 bases; nucleotides outside the gene matches: 10. CDR1 and CDR2 from the germline V gene are LGHNA and YSLEER. The CDR3 length is 16 residues. The CDR3 DNA reads as TGCGCCAGCAGCCGTAGGGACAGGCCTAGCTACTATGGCTACACCTTC. Translating it yields CASSRRDRPSYYGYTF.

This chain uses TRBV10-3 with TRBJ1-5; the D gene is possibly TRBD1 (5 bases). The ends were cut back, 3 bases at V and 3 bases at J, with 12 bases in the middle. The CDR3 loop spans 15 amino acids. CDR1 is ENHRY and CDR2 is SYGVKD in the germline V gene. CDR3 region: CAISDRVPINQPQHF. Here the CDR3 DNA reads TGTGCCATCAGTGACAGGGTACCTATCAATCAGCCCCAGCATTTT.

The CDR3: CASSPGGLRSPLHF. As DNA, the CDR3 is TGTGCCAGTAGCCCGGGGGGCCTCCGTTCACCCCTCCACTTT. This chain links TRBV19 with TRBJ1-6, with TRBD1 as a possible D gene (6 bases). Germline CDR1 and CDR2: LNHDA and SQIVND (reference sequence). This CDR3 comprises 14 residues. With 6 bases removed from V and 9 bases from J, the gap between germline ends came to 15 bases.

The chain couples TRBV6-4 to TRBJ2-1, with a tentative D call TRBD1 (6 bases). V gave up 3 bases and J gave up 2 bases, with 11 bases separating them. The CDR3 is made up of 15 amino acids. Germline V gives CDR1 MRHNA, CDR2 SNTAGT. The CDR3 loop reads CASSEVGAPYNEQFF. For the CDR3, the DNA is TGTGCCAGCAGTGAGGTGGGGGCGCCCTACAATGAGCAGTTCTTC.

The chain recombines TRBV28 with TRBJ2-3; D unresolved. Trimming stripped 7 bases from V and 2 bases from J, with 7 bases between. Looked up from germline, CDR1 is MDHEN and CDR2 is SYDVKM. The CDR3 runs 12 residues. This chain's CDR3 is CASTVSTDTQYF. CDR3 nucleotides: TGTGCCAGCACGGTCTCCACAGATACGCAGTATTTT.

This CDR3 is CASSEVAGGSTEAFF. The CDR3 DNA sequence: TGTGCCAGCAGTGAAGTGGCAGGGGGGTCCACTGAAGCTTTCTTT. The rearrangement joins TRBV2 to TRBJ1-1; 7 bases match TRBD1. Germline CDR1 reads SNHLY; CDR2 reads FYNNEI. The CDR3 has 15 residues. With 1 base clipped from V and 4 bases from J, the junction kept 6 bases outside the gene matches.

This clone came up a few times. The DNA of the CDR3 is TGTGCCACCGGGAGCGGTTCACCCCTCCACTTT. As protein: CATGSGSPLHF. This chain connects TRBV15 to TRBJ1-6; D is unresolved. The CDR3 runs to 11 residues. The V end was cut by 8 bases, the J end by 9 bases, with 8 bases between. From germline, CDR1 is LNHNV and CDR2 YYDKDF (reference sequence).

The gene calls are TRBV4-3 and TRBJ2-3; D gene ambiguous. V was clipped by 4 bases and J by 0 bases, with 14 bases between them. Germline V gene sequence: CDR1 LGHNA, CDR2 YSLEER. The CDR3 sequence is 16 residues long. In DNA, the CDR3 is TGCGCCAGCAGCCCAGGCCCACACCAGAGCACAGATACGCAGTATTTT. It encodes CASSPGPHQSTDTQYF.

The rearrangement links TRBV11-2 to TRBJ2-7; D may be TRBD1 (5 bases). CDR1 and CDR2 (germline): SGHAT, FQNNGV. Trimming stripped 1 base from V and 4 bases from J, with 8 bases between. The CDR3 covers 13 residues. The CDR3 loop reads CASSLARDYEQYV. The CDR3 nucleotides read TGTGCCAGCAGCTTAGCCAGGGATTACGAGCAGTACGTC.

This rearrangement joins TRBV6-5 to TRBJ2-5; D not resolved. Germline V lookup: CDR1 MNHEY, CDR2 SVGAGI. This CDR3 has 13 amino acids. Trimming stripped 5 bases from V and 0 bases from J, with 7 bases between. The CDR3 sequence: CASSRRDQETQYF. In DNA form, the CDR3 reads TGTGCCAGCAGTCGCCGGGACCAAGAGACCCAGTACTTC.

This clone appeared a single time. The chain carries TRBV4-2 and TRBJ1-3, with TRBD1 matching 7 bases. The CDR3 loop spans 16 amino acids. The V and J ends lost 0 bases and 1 base, in that order; junction bases with no gene match: 3. Germline V CDR1 and CDR2: LGHNA, YNFKEQ. The CDR3 region is CASSQDSTGSGNTIYF. DNA of the CDR3: TGTGCCAGCAGCCAAGACTCGACAGGGTCTGGAAACACCATATATTTT.

This clone showed up just a few times. The genes are TRBV27 and TRBJ2-4; the D gene is possibly TRBD2 (6 bases). Trimming removed 1 base from V and 12 bases from J, with 16 bases in between. The CDR3 is 14 residues long. Germline V CDR1 and CDR2: MNHEY, SMNVEV (reference sequence). CDR3 bases: TGTGCCAGCAGTTTATTTAGGGGAGGAGGCAGTCAGTACTTC. It specifies CASSLFRGGGSQYF.

The chain links TRBV29-1 to TRBJ1-1; possible D gene TRBD1, 5 bases. Per germline, CDR1 SQVTM and CDR2 ANQGSEA. CDR3 length: 12 amino acids. Trimming pared 4 bases from V and 1 base from J, leaving 7 bases between. Here the CDR3 DNA reads TGCAGCGTTGTACAGGAGAACACTGAAGCTTTCTTT. It translates to CSVVQENTEAFF.

The CDR3 spells CASSLLAKVGSYNEQFF. The CDR3 DNA sequence: TGTGCCAGCAGTTTATTAGCAAAGGTCGGCTCCTACAATGAGCAGTTCTTC. The J gene is TRBJ2-1, the V gene TRBV27, with no clear D. The V end lost 1 base, the J end lost 0 bases, and 13 bases lay between the germline ends. The CDR3 is 17 amino acids. Germline loops: CDR1 MNHEY, CDR2 SMNVEV (reference sequence).

The chain joins TRBV6-6 to TRBJ2-7, with 13 bases fitting TRBD2. This CDR3 comprises 15 residues. The germline CDR1 and CDR2 sequences are MNHNY and SVGAGI (reference sequence). The J segment lost 3 bases and the V segment lost 5 bases, leaving 4 bases of the junction unmatched. This CDR3 is CASSPGTSGIYEQYV. In DNA, the CDR3 is TGTGCCAGCAGTCCCGGGACTAGCGGGATCTACGAGCAGTACGTC.

The chain recombines TRBV6-5 with TRBJ2-6; D call uncertain. The length of the CDR3 is 15 residues. Germline CDR1 and CDR2: MNHEY and SVGAGI. Trimming pared 8 bases from V and 3 bases from J, leaving 14 bases between. The CDR3 region has the DNA TGTGCCAGCGGTGTACGCGCGTATGGGGCCAACGTCCTGACTTTC. Its protein product is CASGVRAYGANVLTF.

The CDR3 is CASSLIIAGPSSPLHF. The CDR3 nucleotides read TGTGCCAGCAGTTTAATTATAGCAGGGCCCAGTTCACCCCTCCACTTT. The chain uses TRBV27 and TRBJ1-6; D is possibly TRBD1 (5 bases). V was clipped by 2 bases and J by 9 bases, with 17 bases between them. Germline V gene lookup returns CDR1 MNHEY and CDR2 SMNVEV (reference sequence). The length of the CDR3 is 16 residues.

V gene TRBV28 combines with J gene TRBJ2-3; 8 bases fit TRBD1. The CDR3 has 15 amino acids. Germline CDR1 is MDHEN and CDR2 is SYDVKM. After removal of 5 bases from V and 1 base from J, the junction contained 5 bases not matched to a gene. CDR3 in amino acids: CASSAGGGGTDTQYF. CDR3 bases: TGTGCCAGCAGTGCAGGGGGCGGGGGCACAGATACGCAGTATTTT.

The genes are TRBV6-6 and TRBJ2-5; 8 nucleotides match TRBD2. The DNA end lines up better with TRBJ2-7; the J call may be wrong. Germline CDR1 is MNHNY and CDR2 is SVGAGI (reference sequence). CDR3 size: 16 residues. The DNA for the CDR3 is TGTGCCAGCAAATCTTCGGGGGGGCTGGCGGGGGACGAGCAGTACTTC. Amino acid sequence: CASKSSGGLAGDEQYF.

The chain links TRBV6-1 to TRBJ1-2; the match to TRBD1 covers 11 bases. Looked up from germline, CDR1 is MNHNS and CDR2 is SASEGT. Germline trimming cut 10 bases from V and 8 bases from J; bases unmatched to any gene: 15. The CDR3 has 15 amino acids. The DNA for the CDR3 is TGTGCCACCCCGAGTCGGACAGGGGGCGGTGGCGGCTACACCTTC. Amino acid sequence: CATPSRTGGGGGYTF.

The rearrangement joins TRBV27 to TRBJ2-1, with D tentatively TRBD1 (6 bases). Germline V CDR1 and CDR2: MNHEY, SMNVEV (reference sequence). CDR3 length equals 13 residues. With 6 bases removed from V and 1 base from J, the gap between germline ends came to 7 bases. This chain's CDR3 is CASRQGSYNEQFF. The CDR3 DNA follows: TGTGCCAGCAGACAGGGTTCCTACAATGAGCAGTTCTTC.

The rearrangement joins TRBV5-1 to TRBJ2-3; 15 positions match TRBD2. Germline CDR1 and CDR2: SGHRS and YFSETQ. The length of the CDR3 is 21 residues. Trimming took 6 bases from V and 2 from J; bases not matched to a gene: 19. CDR3 nucleotides: TGCGCCAGCACCCCTGACCAAATACGGACTAGCGGGGGGGCCTTCACAGATACGCAGTATTTT. Protein product: CASTPDQIRTSGGAFTDTQYF.

This clone was seen a handful of times. Here the CDR3 DNA reads TGTGCCAGCAGCGAACAGGGGGCTGGAAACACCATATATTTT. Protein sequence: CASSEQGAGNTIYF. V gene TRBV11-2 combines with J gene TRBJ1-3, with 8 bases matching TRBD1. The CDR3 runs to 14 residues. In germline, CDR1 is SGHAT, CDR2 FQNNGV. V trimming: 5 bases; J trimming: 2 bases; junction bases outside the gene matches: 2.

The chain couples TRBV5-1 to TRBJ2-1, with D unclear. V gave up 0 bases and J gave up 4 bases, with 11 bases separating them. Germline CDR1 SGHRS, CDR2 YFSETQ. The CDR3 extends over 15 amino acids. The CDR3 is CASSLEPQVYNEQFF. In DNA form, the CDR3 reads TGCGCCAGCAGCTTGGAACCCCAGGTTTACAATGAGCAGTTCTTC.

This chain links TRBV7-9 with TRBJ2-3, with TRBD2 identical over 12 bases. Germline lookup yields CDR1 SEHNR and CDR2 FQNEAQ (reference sequence). The CDR3 loop spans 18 amino acids. V shed 5 bases and J 3 bases; nucleotides not matched to a gene: 12. The DNA of the CDR3 is TGTGCCAGCAGCCCTCACTGGACTAGCGGGATAACTACAGATACGCAGTATTTT. Its protein is CASSPHWTSGITTDTQYF. The full variable domain, completed using reference TRBV7-9 and TRBJ2-3, is DTGVSQNPRHKITKRGQNVTFRCDPISEHNRLYWYRQTLGQGPEFLTYFQNEAQLEKSRLLSDRFSAERPKGSFSTLEIQRTEQGDSAMYLCASSPHWTSGITTDTQYFGPGTRLTVL.

The V gene is TRBV28, the J gene TRBJ1-1; D possibly corresponds to TRBD1 (5 bases). The CDR3 has 14 residues. V was clipped by 8 bases and J by 1 base, with 14 bases between them. CDR1 is MDHEN and CDR2 is SYDVKM in the germline V gene. Here the CDR3 reads CASCLRRENTEAFF. In DNA, the CDR3 is TGTGCCAGCTGTCTTCGCAGGGAGAACACTGAAGCTTTCTTT.